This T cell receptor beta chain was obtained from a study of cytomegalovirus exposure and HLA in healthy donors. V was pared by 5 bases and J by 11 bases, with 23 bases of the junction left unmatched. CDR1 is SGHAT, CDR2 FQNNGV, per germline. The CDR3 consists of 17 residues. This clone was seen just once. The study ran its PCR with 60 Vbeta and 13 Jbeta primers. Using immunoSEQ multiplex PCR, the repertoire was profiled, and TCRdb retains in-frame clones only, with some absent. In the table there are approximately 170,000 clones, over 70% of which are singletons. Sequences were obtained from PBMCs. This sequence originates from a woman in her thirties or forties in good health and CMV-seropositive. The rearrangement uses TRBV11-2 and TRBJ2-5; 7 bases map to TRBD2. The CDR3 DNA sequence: TGTGCCAGCAGCCCCCGCCCCAGCGGACTAGAGGTTGGGGAGCAGTACTTC. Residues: CASSPRPSGLEVGEQYF.